This TCR beta chain was recovered during a study of neurological immune-mediated disorders. Study overall: Relapsing-remitting forms accounted for about 90% of the 34 multiple sclerosis patients and secondary progressive forms for 3. Study results and caveats: Phylogenetic grouping assigned the repertoires of 18 of 34 multiple sclerosis patients to one related-CDR3 cluster, which constitutes a possible signature.

The V gene's germline CDR1 is SGHRS and CDR2 YFSETQ. This CDR3 is built from 17 residues. V lost 7 bases and J lost 1; bases outside the gene matches: 10. cDNA was made by 5'RACE with 10-nucleotide random UMIs. Over 200 million TCR-beta sequences (from 15-18 subjects) were yielded by each sequencing run. TCRdb redid the calling of the 5' RACE reads with MiXCR, one entry per CDR3 protein. The sample records tens of thousands of distinct CDR3 sequences, under 3.5% being singletons. The sample holds many counts of this clonotype. Its target is unknown. The V gene is TRBV5-1, the J gene TRBJ2-6; the match to TRBD1 covers 8 bases. This TCR was recovered from a man aged 40-50 years with multiple sclerosis. Input material: PBMCs. CDR3 sequence (DNA): TGCGCCAGCGCGGGACAGGCCTTGACTTCTGGGGCCAACGTCCTGACTTTC. As protein: CASAGQALTSGANVLTF.